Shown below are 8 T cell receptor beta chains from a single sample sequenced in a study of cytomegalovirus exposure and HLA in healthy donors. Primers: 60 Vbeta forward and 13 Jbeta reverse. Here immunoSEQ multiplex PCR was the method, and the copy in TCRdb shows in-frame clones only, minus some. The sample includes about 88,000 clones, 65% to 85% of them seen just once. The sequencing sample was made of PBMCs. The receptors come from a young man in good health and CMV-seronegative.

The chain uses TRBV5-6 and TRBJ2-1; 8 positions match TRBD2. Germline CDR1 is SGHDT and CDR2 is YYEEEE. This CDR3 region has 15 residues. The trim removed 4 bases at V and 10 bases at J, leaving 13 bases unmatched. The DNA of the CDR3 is TGTGCCAGCAGCCCGACTTCGCGGGGGGCCCGGGAGCAGTTCTTC. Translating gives CASSPTSRGAREQFF. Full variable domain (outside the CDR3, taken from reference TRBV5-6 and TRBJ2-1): DAGVTQSPTHLIKTRGQQVTLRCSPKSGHDTVSWYQQALGQGPQFIFQYYEEEERQRGNFPDRFSGHQFPNYSSELNVNALLLGDSALYLCASSPTSRGAREQFFGPGTRLTVL.

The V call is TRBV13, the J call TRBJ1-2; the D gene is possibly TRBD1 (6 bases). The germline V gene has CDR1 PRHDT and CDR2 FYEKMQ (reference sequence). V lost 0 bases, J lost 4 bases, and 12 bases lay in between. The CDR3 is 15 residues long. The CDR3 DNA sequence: TGTGCCAGCAGCTTAGGGGGACTAGGGGGCTATGGCTACACCTTC. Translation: CASSLGGLGGYGYTF.

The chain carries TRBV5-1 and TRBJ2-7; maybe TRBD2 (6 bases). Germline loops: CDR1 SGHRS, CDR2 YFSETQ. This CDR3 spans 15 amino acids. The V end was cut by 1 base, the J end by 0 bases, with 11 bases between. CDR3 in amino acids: CASSLNGGSSYEQYF. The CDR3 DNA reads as TGCGCCAGCAGCTTGAACGGGGGAAGCTCCTACGAGCAGTACTTC.

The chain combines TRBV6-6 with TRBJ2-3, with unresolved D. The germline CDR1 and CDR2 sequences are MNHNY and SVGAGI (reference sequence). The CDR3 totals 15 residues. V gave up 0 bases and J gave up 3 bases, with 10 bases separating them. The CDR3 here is CASSYSILPTDTQYF. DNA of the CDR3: TGTGCCAGCAGTTACTCGATCCTACCAACAGATACGCAGTATTTT.

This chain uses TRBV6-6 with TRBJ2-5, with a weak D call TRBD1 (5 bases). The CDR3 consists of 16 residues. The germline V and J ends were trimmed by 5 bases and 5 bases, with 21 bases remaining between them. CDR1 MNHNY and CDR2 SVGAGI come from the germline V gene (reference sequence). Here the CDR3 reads CASSRRDSLKGETQYF. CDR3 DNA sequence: TGTGCCAGCAGTCGACGAGACAGTCTCAAGGGGGAGACCCAGTACTTC.

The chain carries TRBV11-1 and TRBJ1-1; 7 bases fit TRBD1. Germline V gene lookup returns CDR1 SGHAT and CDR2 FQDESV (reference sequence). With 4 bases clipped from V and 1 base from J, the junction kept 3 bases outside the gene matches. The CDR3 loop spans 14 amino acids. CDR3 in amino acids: CASSSGQTNTEAFF. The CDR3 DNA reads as TGTGCCAGCAGCTCGGGACAGACGAACACTGAAGCTTTCTTT.

The CDR3, as DNA: TGTGCTAGTGGACCCTTGACTAGCGGGGGCACAGATACGCAGTATTTT. Its translation: CASGPLTSGGTDTQYF. The chain has TRBV12-5 and TRBJ2-3, with 11 bases aligning to TRBD2. Germline V gene data show CDR1 as LGHNT and CDR2 as FRNRAP. Trimming removed 6 bases from V and 1 base from J; junction bases left unmatched: 6. The length of the CDR3 is 16 residues.

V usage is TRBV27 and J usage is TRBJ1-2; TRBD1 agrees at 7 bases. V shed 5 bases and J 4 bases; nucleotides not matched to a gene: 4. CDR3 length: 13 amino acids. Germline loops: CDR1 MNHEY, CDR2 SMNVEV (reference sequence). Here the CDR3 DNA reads TGTGCCAGCAGTCCAGGGGGTTTCTATGGCTACACCTTC. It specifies CASSPGGFYGYTF.